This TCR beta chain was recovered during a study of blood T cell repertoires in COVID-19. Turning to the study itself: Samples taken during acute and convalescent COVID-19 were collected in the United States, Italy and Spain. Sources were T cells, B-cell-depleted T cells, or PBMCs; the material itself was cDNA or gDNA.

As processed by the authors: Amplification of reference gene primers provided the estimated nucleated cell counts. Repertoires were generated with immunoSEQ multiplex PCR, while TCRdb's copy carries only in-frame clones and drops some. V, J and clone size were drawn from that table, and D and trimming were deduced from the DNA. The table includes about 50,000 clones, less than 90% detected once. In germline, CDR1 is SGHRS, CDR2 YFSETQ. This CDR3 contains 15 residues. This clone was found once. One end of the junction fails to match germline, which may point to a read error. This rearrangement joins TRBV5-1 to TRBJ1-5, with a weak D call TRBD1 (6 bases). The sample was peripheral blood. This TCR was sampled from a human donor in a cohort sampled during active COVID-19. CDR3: CARSLGGGSFQPQHF. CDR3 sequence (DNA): TGCGCCCGCAGCTTGGGGGGGGGCAGTTTTCAGCCCCAGCATTTT.